Reported below is one TCR beta chain. Antigen specificity is unknown. The data stem from a study of cytomegalovirus exposure and HLA in healthy donors. Study as a whole: Unique TCR beta sequences numbering some 120 million came from some 200 million T cells in an earlier analysis. Study-wide findings and caveats: It was only CMV serostatus that was available as immune exposure information. It was taken for granted in presence/absence analyses that sequencing depth across donors was roughly uniform. Previously analyzed data showed that most TCR beta V segments were productive at a frequency of about 87% or about 30%.

The PCR used 60 Vbeta and 13 Jbeta primers. Assay used: immunoSEQ multiplex PCR; TCRdb lists only in-frame clones, some missing. This repertoire shows 90,000 to 150,000 clones, approximately 80% found once; its top ten account for 4% to 5%. This clonotype originated in a man in his forties or fifties in good health and CMV-seropositive. The sample taken for sequencing was PBMCs.

The CDR3 nucleotides are TGTGCCAGCAGCTTTGGGCCCCCCAGCTACGAGCAGTACTTC. Amino acid sequence: CASSFGPPSYEQYF. This chain connects TRBV7-9 to TRBJ2-7, with no clear D. There are 14 residues in the CDR3. V shed 3 bases and J shed 3 bases, with 12 bases lying between them. Germline-derived CDR1 and CDR2 are SEHNR and FQNEAQ (reference sequence).